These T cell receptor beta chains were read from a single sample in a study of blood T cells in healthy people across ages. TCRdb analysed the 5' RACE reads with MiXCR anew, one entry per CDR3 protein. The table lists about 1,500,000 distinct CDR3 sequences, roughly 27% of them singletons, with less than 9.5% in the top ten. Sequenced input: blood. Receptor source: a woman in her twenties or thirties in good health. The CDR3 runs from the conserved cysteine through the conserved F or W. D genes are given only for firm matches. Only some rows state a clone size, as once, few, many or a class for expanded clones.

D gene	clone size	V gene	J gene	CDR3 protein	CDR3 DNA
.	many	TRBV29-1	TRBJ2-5	CSVDVAGEVQYF	TGCAGCGTTGACGTAGCCGGGGAGGTCCAGTACTTC
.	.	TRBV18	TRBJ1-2	CASSRGDSPSGYTF	TGTGCCAGCTCACGGGGAGATAGCCCTAGTGGCTACACCTTC
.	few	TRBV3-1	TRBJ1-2	CTSSSVTGYGYTF	TGTACCAGCAGCTCAGTCACGGGGTATGGCTACACCTTC
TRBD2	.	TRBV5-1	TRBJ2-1	CASSMASLAGADEQFF	TGCGCCAGCAGCATGGCTTCTCTAGCGGGGGCGGATGAGCAGTTCTTC
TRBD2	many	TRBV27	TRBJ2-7	CASSETSGPYEQYF	TGTGCCAGCAGCGAGACTAGCGGACCCTACGAGCAGTACTTC
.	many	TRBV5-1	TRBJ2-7	CASSLFGYEQYF	TGCGCCAGCAGCTTGTTTGGATACGAGCAGTACTTC
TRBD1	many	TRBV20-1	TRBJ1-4	CSASAGGREKLFF	TGCAGTGCTAGCGCAGGGGGACGTGAAAAACTGTTTTTT
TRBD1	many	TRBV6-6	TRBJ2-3	CASSYGTASTDTQYF	TGCGCCAGCAGCTACGGGACAGCTAGCACAGATACGCAGTATTTT
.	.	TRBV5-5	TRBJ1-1	CASSLAGGSQFSEAFF	TGTGCCAGCAGCTTGGCCGGCGGCAGTCAGTTCTCTGAAGCTTTCTTT
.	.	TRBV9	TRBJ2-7	CASSVAIASFEQYF	TGTGCCAGCAGCGTAGCTATAGCATCTTTCGAGCAGTACTTC
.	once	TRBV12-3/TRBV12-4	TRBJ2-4	CASSRRSAKGDEQYF	TGTGCCAGCAGTCGCAGATCGGCAAAGGGGGATGAGCAGTACTTC
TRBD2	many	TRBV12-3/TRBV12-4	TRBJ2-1	CASTSGRYNEQFF	TGTGCCAGCACGAGCGGGAGATACAATGAGCAGTTCTTC
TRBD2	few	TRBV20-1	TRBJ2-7	CSARDSGAGAHEQYF	TGCAGTGCTAGGGACTCTGGAGCGGGAGCCCACGAGCAGTACTTC
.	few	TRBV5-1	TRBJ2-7	CASRSRGGEQYF	TGCGCCAGCAGAAGCAGGGGCGGCGAGCAGTACTTC
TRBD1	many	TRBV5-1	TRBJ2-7	CASSLNRGIYEQYF	TGCGCCAGCAGCTTAAACAGGGGGATCTACGAGCAGTACTTC
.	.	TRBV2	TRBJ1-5	CASKVGGNQPQHF	TGTGCCAGCAAGGTCGGAGGGAATCAGCCCCAGCATTTT
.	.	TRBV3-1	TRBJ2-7	CASSRALGEQYF	TGTGCCAGCAGCCGAGCGTTGGGCGAGCAGTACTTC
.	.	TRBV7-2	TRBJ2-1	CASSLGGFAAQQFF	TGTGCCAGCAGCTTAGGAGGTTTTGCAGCGCAGCAGTTCTTC
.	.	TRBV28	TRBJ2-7	CASSLRASKSYEQYF	TGTGCCAGCAGTTTAAGAGCGTCGAAGTCCTACGAGCAGTACTTC
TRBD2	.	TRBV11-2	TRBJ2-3	CASSLDLAGLTDTQYF	TGTGCCAGCAGCTTAGACCTAGCGGGACTCACAGATACGCAGTATTTT
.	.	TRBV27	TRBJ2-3	CASSLFAGRSRTDTQYF	TGTGCCAGCAGTTTATTTGCCGGCCGATCCCGCACAGATACGCAGTATTTT
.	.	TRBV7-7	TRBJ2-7	CASSPGGRGSGQYF	TGTGCCAGCAGCCCGGGAGGAAGGGGGAGTGGGCAGTACTTC
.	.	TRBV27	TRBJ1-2	CASSRQGHQTYGYTF	TGTGCCAGCAGCCGGCAGGGACACCAAACATATGGCTACACCTTC
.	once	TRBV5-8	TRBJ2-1	CASSLTGYAEQFF	TGTGCCAGCAGCTTGACAGGGTACGCTGAGCAGTTCTTC
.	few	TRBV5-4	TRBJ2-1	CAMATSSSYNEQFF	TGTGCCATGGCGACGTCCAGCTCCTACAATGAGCAGTTCTTC
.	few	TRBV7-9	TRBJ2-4	CASSSPDSKNIQYF	TGTGCCAGCAGCTCCCCCGATTCCAAAAACATTCAGTACTTC
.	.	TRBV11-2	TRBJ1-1	CASSSRGTTEAFF	TGTGCCAGCAGCTCCCGGGGGACCACTGAAGCTTTCTTT
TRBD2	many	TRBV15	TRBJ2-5	CATSMTSAYQETQYF	TGTGCCACCAGCATGACTAGCGCGTACCAAGAGACCCAGTACTTC
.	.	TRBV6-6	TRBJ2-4	CASSYRQSAGKNIQYF	TGTGCCAGCAGTTACCGGCAGTCCGCCGGCAAAAACATTCAGTACTTC
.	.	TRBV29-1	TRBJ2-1	CSVGGEFYNEQFF	TGCAGCGTTGGCGGAGAGTTCTACAATGAGCAGTTCTTC
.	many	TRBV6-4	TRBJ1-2	CASSDSEQGGNGYTF	TGTGCCAGCAGTGACTCGGAACAGGGAGGAAATGGCTACACCTTC
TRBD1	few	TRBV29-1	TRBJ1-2	CSVEEQGARGYTF	TGCAGCGTTGAAGAACAGGGGGCGCGAGGCTACACCTTC
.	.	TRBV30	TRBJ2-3	CAWSIQVDTQYF	TGTGCCTGGAGTATCCAGGTAGATACGCAGTATTTT
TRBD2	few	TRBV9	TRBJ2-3	CASSVLAATDTQYF	TGTGCCAGCAGCGTTCTAGCGGCGACAGATACGCAGTATTTT
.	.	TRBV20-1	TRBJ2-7	CSARAPGSQGSYEQYF	TGCAGTGCTAGGGCGCCGGGCAGTCAAGGATCCTACGAGCAGTACTTC
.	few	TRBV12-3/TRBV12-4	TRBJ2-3	CASNQGNVDTQYF	TGTGCCAGTAACCAGGGGAATGTAGATACGCAGTATTTT
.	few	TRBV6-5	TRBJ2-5	CASSYTVRVRGSQETQYF	TGTGCCAGCAGTTACACGGTCCGAGTCCGGGGCAGCCAAGAGACCCAGTACTTC
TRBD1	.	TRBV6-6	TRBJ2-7	CASSYTTGESYEQYF	TGTGCCAGCAGTTACACGACAGGGGAGTCCTACGAGCAGTACTTC
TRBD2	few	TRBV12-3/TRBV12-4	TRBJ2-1	CASSKLTGGNEQFF	TGTGCCAGCAGTAAGCTGACGGGAGGCAATGAGCAGTTCTTC
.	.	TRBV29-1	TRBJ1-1	CSVDTGEAFF	TGCAGCGTTGACACGGGTGAAGCTTTCTTT
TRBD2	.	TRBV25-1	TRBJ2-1	CASGLATSYNEQFF	TGTGCCAGTGGACTAGCGACCTCCTACAATGAGCAGTTCTTC
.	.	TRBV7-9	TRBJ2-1	CANSRRGAAYNEQFF	TGTGCCAATAGCCGCCGAGGGGCCGCCTACAATGAGCAGTTCTTC
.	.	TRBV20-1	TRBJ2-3	CSARGHITTSTDTQYF	TGCAGTGCTAGGGGACATATCACAACTAGCACAGATACGCAGTATTTT
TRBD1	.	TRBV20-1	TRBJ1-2	CSAPTAGQGHTNYGYTF	TGCAGTGCTCCTACCGCCGGACAGGGGCACACTAACTATGGCTACACCTTC
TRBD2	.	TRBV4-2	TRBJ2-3	CASSHTLGGGTDTQYF	TGTGCCAGCAGCCATACCCTTGGCGGGGGAACAGATACGCAGTATTTT
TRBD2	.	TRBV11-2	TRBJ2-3	CASRLSGGFADTQYF	TGTGCCAGCAGACTTAGCGGGGGCTTCGCAGATACGCAGTATTTT
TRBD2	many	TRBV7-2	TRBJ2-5	CASSLSTSGQETQYF	TGTGCCAGCAGCTTAAGTACTAGCGGCCAAGAGACCCAGTACTTC
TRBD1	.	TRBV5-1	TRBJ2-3	CASSQGQGFYDTQYF	TGCGCCAGCAGCCAGGGACAGGGCTTTTACGATACGCAGTATTTT
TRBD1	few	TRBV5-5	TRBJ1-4	CASSRQGEEKLFF	TGTGCCAGCAGTCGACAGGGCGAGGAAAAACTGTTTTTT
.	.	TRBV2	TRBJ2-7	CATKNRELVEQYF	TGTGCCACCAAAAACAGGGAACTGGTCGAGCAGTACTTC
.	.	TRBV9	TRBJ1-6	CASAKGVLNSPLHF	TGTGCCAGCGCGAAGGGGGTTCTAAATTCACCCCTCCACTTT
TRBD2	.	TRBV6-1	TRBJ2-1	CASRAGGLVEQFF	TGTGCCAGCAGGGCGGGGGGGCTAGTTGAGCAGTTCTTC
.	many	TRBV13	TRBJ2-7	CASSVRGYEQYF	TGTGCCAGCAGCGTTAGGGGCTACGAGCAGTACTTC
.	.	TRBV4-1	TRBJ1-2	CTSNQDRGNYGYTF	TGCACCAGCAACCAGGATCGTGGAAACTATGGCTACACCTTC
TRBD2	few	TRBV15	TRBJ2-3	CATSGGLAAATDTQYF	TGTGCCACCAGCGGGGGACTAGCGGCTGCCACAGATACGCAGTATTTT